This T cell receptor (beta chain) was sequenced for a study of OX40 agonist ivuxolimab in advanced cancers. The wider study: Patients were infused with ivuxolimab every 2 weeks at 0.01 to 10 mg/kg. Past anti-PD-1, anti-PD-L1 or anti-CTLA-4 therapy was accepted, and 40% had received some. Overall study results and limits: There was clonal expansion of CD4+ and CD8+ blood T cells by week 6 at 0.1 to 3.0 mg/kg. Average numbers of expanded clones were greater in CD8+ T cells than in CD4+.

Here immunoSEQ multiplex PCR was the method, and the copy in TCRdb shows in-frame clones only, minus some. This table holds 60,000 to 100,000 clones, about nine tenths found once. This CDR3 has 14 amino acids. V was pared by 10 bases and J by 3 bases, with 15 bases between. Per germline, CDR1 MRHNA and CDR2 SNTAGT. To note about this clone: The antigen is undetermined.

The chain has TRBV6-4 and TRBJ2-2; no firm D call. Sequenced material: CD4+ or CD8+ T cells sorted from blood, taken in a trial of the OX40 agonist ivuxolimab. This clonotype originated in an adult with an advanced solid tumor such as melanoma, head and neck, liver or kidney cancer. The CDR3 spells CAIRISWDTGELFF. CDR3 in DNA: TGTGCCATCCGTATTAGCTGGGACACCGGGGAGCTGTTTTTT.